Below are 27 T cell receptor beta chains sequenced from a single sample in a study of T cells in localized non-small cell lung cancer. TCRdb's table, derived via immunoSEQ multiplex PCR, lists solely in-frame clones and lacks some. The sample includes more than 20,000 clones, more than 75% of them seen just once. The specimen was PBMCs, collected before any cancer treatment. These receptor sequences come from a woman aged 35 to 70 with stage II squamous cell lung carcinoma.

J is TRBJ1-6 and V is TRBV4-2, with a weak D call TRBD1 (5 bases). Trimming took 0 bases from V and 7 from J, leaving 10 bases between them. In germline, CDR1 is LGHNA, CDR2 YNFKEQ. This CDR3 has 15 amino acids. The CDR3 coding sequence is TGTGCCAGCAGCCAAGAGACAGATCGGAATTCACCCCTCCACTTT. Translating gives CASSQETDRNSPLHF.

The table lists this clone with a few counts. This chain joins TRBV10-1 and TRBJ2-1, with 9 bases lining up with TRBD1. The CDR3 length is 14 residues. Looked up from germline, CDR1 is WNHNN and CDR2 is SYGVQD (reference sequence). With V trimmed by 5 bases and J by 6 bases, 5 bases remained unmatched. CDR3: CASSRGQGINEQFF. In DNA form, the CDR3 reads TGCGCCAGCAGTCGTGGACAGGGGATCAATGAGCAGTTCTTC.

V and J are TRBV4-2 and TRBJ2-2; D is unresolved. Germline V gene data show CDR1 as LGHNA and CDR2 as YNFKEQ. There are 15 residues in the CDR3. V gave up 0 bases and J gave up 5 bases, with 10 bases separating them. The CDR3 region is CASSQDKSRTGELFF. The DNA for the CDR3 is TGTGCCAGCAGCCAAGACAAATCGCGGACCGGGGAGCTGTTTTTT.

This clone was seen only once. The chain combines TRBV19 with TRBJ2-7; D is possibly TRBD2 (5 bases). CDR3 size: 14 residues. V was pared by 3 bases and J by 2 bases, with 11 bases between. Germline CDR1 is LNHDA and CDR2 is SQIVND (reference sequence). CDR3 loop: CASSIHGEPYEQYF. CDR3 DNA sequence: TGTGCCAGTAGTATTCACGGGGAACCCTACGAGCAGTACTTC.

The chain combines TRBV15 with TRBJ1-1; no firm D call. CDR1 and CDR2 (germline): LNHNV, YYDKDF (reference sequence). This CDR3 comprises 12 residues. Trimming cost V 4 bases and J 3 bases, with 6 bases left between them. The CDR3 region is CATSTYDTEAFF. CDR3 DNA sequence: TGTGCCACCAGCACTTACGACACTGAAGCTTTCTTT.

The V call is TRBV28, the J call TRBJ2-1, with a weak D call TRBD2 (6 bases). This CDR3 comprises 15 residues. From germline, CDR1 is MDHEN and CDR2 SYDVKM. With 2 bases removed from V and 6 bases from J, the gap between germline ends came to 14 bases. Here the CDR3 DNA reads TGTGCCAGCAGTTTAAAGGCGGGAATGGTCAATGAGCAGTTCTTC. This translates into CASSLKAGMVNEQFF.

The chain's CDR3 is CASSLGTGGKDEQFF. CDR3 bases: TGTGCCAGCAGCTTAGGGACAGGGGGGAAGGATGAGCAGTTCTTC. The chain combines TRBV5-4 with TRBJ2-1; 11 bases align to TRBD1. Germline assignment: CDR1 SGHNT and CDR2 YYREEE (reference sequence). The junction had 6 bases not matched to a gene; V was cut back by 2 bases and J by 8 bases. CDR3 length: 15 residues. The whole variable domain, remainder taken from reference TRBV5-4 and TRBJ2-1, is ETGVTQSPTHLIKTRGQQVTLRCSSQSGHNTVSWYQQALGQGPQFIFQYYREEENGRGNFPPRFSGLQFPNYSSELNVNALELDDSALYLCASSLGTGGKDEQFFGPGTRLTVL.

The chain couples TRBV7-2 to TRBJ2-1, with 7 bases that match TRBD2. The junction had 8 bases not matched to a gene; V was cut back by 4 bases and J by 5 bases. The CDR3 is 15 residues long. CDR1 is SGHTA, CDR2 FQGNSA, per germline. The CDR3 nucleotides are TGTGCCAGCAGCTCCGGGACTACCTCGAACAATGAGCAGTTCTTC. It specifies CASSSGTTSNNEQFF.

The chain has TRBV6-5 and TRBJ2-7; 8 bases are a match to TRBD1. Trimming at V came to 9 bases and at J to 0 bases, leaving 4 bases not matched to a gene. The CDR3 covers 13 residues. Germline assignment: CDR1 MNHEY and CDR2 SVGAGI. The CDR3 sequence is CASTGGNSYEQYF. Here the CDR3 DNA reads TGTGCCAGTACAGGGGGGAACTCCTACGAGCAGTACTTC.

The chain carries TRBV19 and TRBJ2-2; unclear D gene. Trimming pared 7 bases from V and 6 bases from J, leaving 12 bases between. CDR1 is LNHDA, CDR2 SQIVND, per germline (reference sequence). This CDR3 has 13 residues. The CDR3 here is CASKIGVPGELFF. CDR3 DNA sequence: TGTGCCAGTAAGATTGGGGTCCCCGGGGAGCTGTTTTTT.

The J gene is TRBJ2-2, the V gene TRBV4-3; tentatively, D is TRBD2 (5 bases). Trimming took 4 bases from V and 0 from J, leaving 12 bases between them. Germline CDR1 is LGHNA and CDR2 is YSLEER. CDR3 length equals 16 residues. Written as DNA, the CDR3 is TGCGCCAGCAGCCCGGTCGGGGTGGCGAACACCGGGGAGCTGTTTTTT. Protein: CASSPVGVANTGELFF.

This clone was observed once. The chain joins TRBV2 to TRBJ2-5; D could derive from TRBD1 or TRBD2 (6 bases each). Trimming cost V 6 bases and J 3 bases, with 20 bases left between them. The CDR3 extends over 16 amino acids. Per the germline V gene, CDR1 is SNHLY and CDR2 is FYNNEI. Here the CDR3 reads CASRAPPGGGEETQYF. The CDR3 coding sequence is TGTGCCAGCAGAGCCCCCCCTGGGGGCGGGGAAGAGACCCAGTACTTC. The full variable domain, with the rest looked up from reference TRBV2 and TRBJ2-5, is EPEVTQTPSHQVTQMGQEVILRCVPISNHLYFYWYRQILGQKVEFLVSFYNNEISEKSEIFDDQFSVERPDGSNFTLKIRSTKLEDSAMYFCASRAPPGGGEETQYFGPGTRLLVL.

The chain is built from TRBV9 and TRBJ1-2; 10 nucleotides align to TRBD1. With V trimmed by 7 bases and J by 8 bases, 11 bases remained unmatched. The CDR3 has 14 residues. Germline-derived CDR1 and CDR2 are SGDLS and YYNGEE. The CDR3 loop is CASARDRGFRGYTF. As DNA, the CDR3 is TGTGCCAGCGCCCGGGACAGGGGATTCAGGGGCTACACCTTC. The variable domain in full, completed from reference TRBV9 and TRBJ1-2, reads DSGVTQTPKHLITATGQRVTLRCSPRSGDLSVYWYQQSLDQGLQFLIQYYNGEERAKGNILERFSAQQFPDLHSELNLSSLELGDSALYFCASARDRGFRGYTFGSGTRLTVV.

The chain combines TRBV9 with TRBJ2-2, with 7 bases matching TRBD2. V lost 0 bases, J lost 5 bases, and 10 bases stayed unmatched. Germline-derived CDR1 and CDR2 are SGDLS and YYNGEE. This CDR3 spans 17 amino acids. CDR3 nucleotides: TGTGCCAGCAGCGTAGTCGCGGGAGCTATAAGGACCGGGGAGCTGTTTTTT. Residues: CASSVVAGAIRTGELFF.

As DNA, the CDR3 is TGTGCCAGCAGTCCCCCGAAGCCCCGGGAGCAGTACTTC. The encoded protein is CASSPPKPREQYF. The rearrangement links TRBV6-5 to TRBJ2-7; no definite D call. This CDR3 spans 13 amino acids. Germline CDR1 reads MNHEY; CDR2 reads SVGAGI. The V end lost 5 bases, the J end lost 7 bases, and 15 bases lay between the germline ends.

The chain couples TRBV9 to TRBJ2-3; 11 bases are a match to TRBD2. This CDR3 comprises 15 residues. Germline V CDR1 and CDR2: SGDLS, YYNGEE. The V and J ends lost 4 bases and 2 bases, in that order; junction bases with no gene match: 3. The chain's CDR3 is CASSLSGRVTDTQYF. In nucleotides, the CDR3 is TGTGCCAGCAGCCTTAGCGGGAGGGTCACAGATACGCAGTATTTT.

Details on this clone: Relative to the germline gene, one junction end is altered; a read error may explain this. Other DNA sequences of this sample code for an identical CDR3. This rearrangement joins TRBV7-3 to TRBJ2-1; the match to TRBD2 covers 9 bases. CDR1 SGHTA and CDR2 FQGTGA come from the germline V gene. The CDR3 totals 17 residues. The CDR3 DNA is TGTGCCAGCAGCCTAACCACGACTAGCGGCACTTACAATGAGCAGTTCTTC. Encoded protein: CASSLTTTSGTYNEQFF.

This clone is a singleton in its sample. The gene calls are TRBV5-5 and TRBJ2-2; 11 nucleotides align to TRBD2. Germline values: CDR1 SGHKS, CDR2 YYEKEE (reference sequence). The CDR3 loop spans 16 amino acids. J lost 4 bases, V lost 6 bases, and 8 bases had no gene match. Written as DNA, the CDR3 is TGTGCCAGCACCTTAGCGGGAGGGCCGGGCACCGGGGAGCTGTTTTTT. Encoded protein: CASTLAGGPGTGELFF.

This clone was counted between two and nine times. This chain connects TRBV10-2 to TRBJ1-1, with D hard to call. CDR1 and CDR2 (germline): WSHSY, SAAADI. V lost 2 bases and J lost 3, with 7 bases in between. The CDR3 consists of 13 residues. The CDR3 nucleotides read TGCGCCAGCAGTGAGGGACGTTACACTGAAGCTTTCTTT. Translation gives CASSEGRYTEAFF.

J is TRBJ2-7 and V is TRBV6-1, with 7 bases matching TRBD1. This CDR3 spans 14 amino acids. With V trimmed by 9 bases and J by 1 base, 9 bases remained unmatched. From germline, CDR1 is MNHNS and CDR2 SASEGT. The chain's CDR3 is CASSPGQLSYEQYF. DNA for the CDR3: TGTGCCAGTTCTCCGGGACAGCTATCCTACGAGCAGTACTTC.

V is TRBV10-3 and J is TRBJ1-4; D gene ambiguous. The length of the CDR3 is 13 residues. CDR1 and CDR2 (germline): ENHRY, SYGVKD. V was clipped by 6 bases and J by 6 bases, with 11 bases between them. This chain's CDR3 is CAIRTTRDEKLFF. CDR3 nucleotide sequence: TGTGCCATCAGGACGACACGAGATGAAAAACTGTTTTTT.

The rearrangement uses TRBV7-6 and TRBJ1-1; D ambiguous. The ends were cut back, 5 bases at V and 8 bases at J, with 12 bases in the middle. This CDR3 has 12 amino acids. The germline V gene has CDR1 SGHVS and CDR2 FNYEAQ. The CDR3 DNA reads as TGTGCCAGCAGCCCAGACTCGTGGGAAGCTTTCTTT. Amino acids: CASSPDSWEAFF.

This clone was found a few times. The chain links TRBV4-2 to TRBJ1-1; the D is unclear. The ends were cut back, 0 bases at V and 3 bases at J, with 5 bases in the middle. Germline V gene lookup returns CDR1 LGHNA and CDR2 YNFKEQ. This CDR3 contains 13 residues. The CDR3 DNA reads TGTGCCAGCAGCCAAGAGGGCTACACTGAAGCTTTCTTT. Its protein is CASSQEGYTEAFF.

This chain's CDR3 is CASSLRDREQETQYF. The CDR3 nucleotides read TGTGCCAGCAGCTTGAGGGACAGGGAACAAGAGACCCAGTACTTC. The rearrangement uses TRBV5-4 and TRBJ2-5; 9 bases line up with TRBD1. Germline loops: CDR1 SGHNT, CDR2 YYREEE (reference sequence). Unmatched junction bases numbered 3, after V lost 1 base and J lost 2 bases. CDR3 size: 15 residues.

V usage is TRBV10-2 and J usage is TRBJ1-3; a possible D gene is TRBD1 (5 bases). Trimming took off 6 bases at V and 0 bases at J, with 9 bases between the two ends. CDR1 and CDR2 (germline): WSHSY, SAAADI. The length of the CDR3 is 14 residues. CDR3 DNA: TGCGCCAGCAGGGCCGGGGCCTCTGGAAACACCATATATTTT. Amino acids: CASRAGASGNTIYF.

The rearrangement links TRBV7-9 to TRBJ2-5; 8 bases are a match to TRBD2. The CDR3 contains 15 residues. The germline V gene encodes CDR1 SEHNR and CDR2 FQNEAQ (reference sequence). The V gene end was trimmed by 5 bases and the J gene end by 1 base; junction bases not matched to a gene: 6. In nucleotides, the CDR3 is TGTGCCAGCAGCCAGAATAGCGGGATCCAAGAGACCCAGTACTTC. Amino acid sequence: CASSQNSGIQETQYF.

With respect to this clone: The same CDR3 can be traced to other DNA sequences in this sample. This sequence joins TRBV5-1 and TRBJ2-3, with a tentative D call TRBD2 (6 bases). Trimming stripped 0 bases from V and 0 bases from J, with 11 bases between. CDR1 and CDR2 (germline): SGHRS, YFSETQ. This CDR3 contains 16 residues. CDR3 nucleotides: TGCGCCAGCAGCTTGGGTCGGGGGACTAGCACAGATACGCAGTATTTT. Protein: CASSLGRGTSTDTQYF.